A selection of T cell receptor beta chains follows, all from one sample in a study of OX40 agonist ivuxolimab in advanced cancers. Profiled with immunoSEQ multiplex PCR; TCRdb holds only in-frame clones, not every one. The table lists more than 70,000 clones, roughly 87% of them singletons. The specimen comprised CD4+ or CD8+ T cells sorted from blood, sampled in a trial of the OX40 agonist ivuxolimab. The receptors here all came from an adult with an advanced solid tumor such as melanoma, head and neck, liver or kidney cancer. Both conserved end residues are part of each CDR3. Each record gives: J gene, V gene, CDR3 protein.

J: TRBJ2-2
V: TRBV5-1
CDR3: CASSSEHSHTGELFF

J: TRBJ2-1
V: TRBV5-4
CDR3: CASSLAIGLPGFF

J: TRBJ2-1
V: TRBV19
CDR3: CASRPRGRGSEQFF

J: TRBJ2-1
V: TRBV11-3
CDR3: CASSLDSGQGHEQFF

J: TRBJ2-1
V: TRBV10-2
CDR3: CASRRDLAGLSYNEQFF

J: TRBJ2-5
V: TRBV5-1
CDR3: CASSLVAGVETQYF

J: TRBJ2-1
V: TRBV5-1
CDR3: CASSLASMGYNEQFF

J: TRBJ1-4
V: TRBV10-3
CDR3: CATNYQGKNEKLFF

J: TRBJ2-7
V: TRBV28
CDR3: CASSLSLAGGPPGEQYF

J: TRBJ1-1
V: TRBV5-6
CDR3: CASSLQARAGNTEAFF

J: TRBJ1-2
V: TRBV4-1
CDR3: CASSQGWGVTYGYTF

J: TRBJ1-6
V: TRBV28
CDR3: CASSQGGPNSPLHF

J: TRBJ1-1
V: TRBV28
CDR3: CASSPDRGRGAFF

J: TRBJ2-7
V: TRBV4-1
CDR3: CASSQVPSYEQYF

J: TRBJ2-7
V: TRBV28
CDR3: CASSLSSGRYEQYF

J: TRBJ2-7
V: TRBV15
CDR3: CATSTQGGSYEQYF

J: TRBJ1-5
V: TRBV6-1
CDR3: CASSPRDRLDQPQHF

J: TRBJ2-5
V: TRBV5-4
CDR3: CASSLNSGNQETQYF

J: TRBJ1-2
V: TRBV6-5
CDR3: CASSYSGDGYTF

J: TRBJ2-6
V: TRBV5-6
CDR3: CASSASGGLSGANVLTF

J: TRBJ2-7
V: TRBV19
CDR3: CASSLQGVSYEQYF

J: TRBJ1-2
V: TRBV20-1
CDR3: CSAKGNGYTF

J: TRBJ2-1
V: TRBV6-5
CDR3: CASSYSGLINNEQFF

J: TRBJ2-3
V: TRBV18
CDR3: CASSPGTTTDTQYF

J: TRBJ2-2
V: TRBV5-5
CDR3: CASRAFMNTGELFF

J: TRBJ1-5
V: TRBV2
CDR3: CASRGRDYSNQPQHF

J: TRBJ1-4
V: TRBV5-1
CDR3: CASSRAGAGEKLFF

J: TRBJ2-2
V: TRBV4-1
CDR3: CASSQATTGSGFGELFF

J: TRBJ1-2
V: TRBV19
CDR3: CASSFSAGGYTF

J: TRBJ2-7
V: TRBV5-1
CDR3: CASSQDRAYEQYF

J: TRBJ2-1
V: TRBV12-5
CDR3: CASGSLDEQFF

J: TRBJ2-1
V: TRBV4-2
CDR3: CASSQEGGRGGWGEQFF

J: TRBJ2-7
V: TRBV5-6
CDR3: CASSLRGSTKIRYF